The clone carrying this T cell receptor beta chain appeared a few times. Its specificity is not known. The entry originates in a study of early T cells in non-severe SARS-CoV-2 infection. Findings and limits, study-wide: VDJdb matching, biased toward anti-spike CD8 responses, missed private and CD4 specificities.

As part of library construction, unique molecular identifiers were attached to individual cDNA molecules. TCRdb re-called the 5' RACE reads with MiXCR, one entry per CDR3 protein. Here the sample spans 98,000 or so distinct CDR3 sequences, around an eighth being singletons. Sequenced material: whole blood. This TCR was recovered from an adult who was a healthcare worker with PCR-confirmed SARS-CoV-2 infection or an uninfected control (not recorded which).

This CDR3 is CSAPLGRVPAGEQYF. Written as DNA, the CDR3 is TGCAGTGCGCCCCTTGGGCGGGTCCCAGCGGGAGAGCAGTACTTC. The chain is built from TRBV20-1 and TRBJ2-7; 7 bases fit TRBD2. The V gene's germline CDR1 is DFQATT and CDR2 SNEGSKA (reference sequence). The CDR3 totals 15 residues. With 6 bases clipped from V and 7 bases from J, the junction kept 18 bases outside the gene matches.